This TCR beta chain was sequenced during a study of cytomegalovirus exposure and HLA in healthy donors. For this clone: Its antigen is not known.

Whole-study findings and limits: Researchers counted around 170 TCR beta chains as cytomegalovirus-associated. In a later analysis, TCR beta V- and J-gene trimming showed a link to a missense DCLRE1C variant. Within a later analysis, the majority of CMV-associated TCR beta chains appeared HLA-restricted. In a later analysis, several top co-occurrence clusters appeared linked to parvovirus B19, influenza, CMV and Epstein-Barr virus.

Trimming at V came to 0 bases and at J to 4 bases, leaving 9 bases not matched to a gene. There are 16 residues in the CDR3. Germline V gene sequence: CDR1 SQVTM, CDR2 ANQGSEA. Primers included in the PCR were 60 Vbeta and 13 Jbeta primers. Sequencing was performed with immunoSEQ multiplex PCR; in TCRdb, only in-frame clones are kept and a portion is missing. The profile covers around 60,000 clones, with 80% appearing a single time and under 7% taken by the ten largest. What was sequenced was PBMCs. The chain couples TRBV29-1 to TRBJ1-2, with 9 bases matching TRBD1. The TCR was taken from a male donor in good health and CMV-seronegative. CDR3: CSVEDPTGGKSYGYTF. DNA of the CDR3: TGCAGCGTTGAAGACCCGACAGGGGGAAAGAGCTATGGCTACACCTTC.